This T cell receptor (beta chain) emerged from a study of molecular identifiers for immune sequencing clone quantification. This clonotype was seen many times. Naive CD8 T cells were FACS-sorted by CD8+CD4-CCR7+CD45RA+ markers. Germline CDR1 MNHEY, CDR2 SMNVEV (reference sequence). CDR3 length equals 16 residues. Trimming took off 1 base at V and 3 bases at J, with 14 bases between the two ends. In preparing bulk TCR libraries, previously described methods and listed TCR primers were used. TCRdb passed the PCR reads through MiXCR, listing each CDR3 protein once. The data contain about 640,000 distinct CDR3 sequences, 15% to 20% of them seen just once; the ten biggest clones take up roughly 0.9%.

The gene calls are TRBV27 and TRBJ2-3; D is ambiguous. The sequencing input was naive CD8+ T cells from blood, with Jurkat cell RNA spiked in. The subset: FACS-sorted CD8+CD4-CCR7+CD45RA+ naive T cells. The source of this sequence is a human donor in good health. Some libraries in this study had Jurkat cell RNA spiked in. CDR3 sequence reads: CASSLLSTYMTDTQYF. CDR3 nucleotides: TGTGCCAGCAGTTTATTATCGACTTACATGACAGATACGCAGTATTTT.